At least ten counts were recorded for the clone carrying this T cell receptor beta chain. What it binds is not known. Trimming cost V 4 bases and J 5 bases, with 13 bases left between them. The germline CDR1 and CDR2 sequences are SGHDT and YYEEEE. The CDR3 sequence is 14 residues long. The data stem from a study of T-cell memory formation after mild COVID-19. Overall study context: The two donors had largely donor-specific TCR clusters. The study, taken as a whole, reports: Second-wave clones peaking on day 37 lacked confirmed SARS-CoV-2 specificity. Certain responding clones were present in pre-infection memory, suggesting participation of cross-reactive memory. For contracting clones, CD4+ ones sat mainly in CM and EM, CD8+ in EMRA.

TCRdb recomputed calls from the 5' RACE reads with MiXCR, one row per CDR3 protein. The data hold 29,000 or so distinct CDR3 sequences, with around 16% observed a single time. Sequences were obtained from PBMCs or a T cell subset sorted from them (not recorded which). The sequence was obtained from an adult who had mild COVID-19 (a few samples of this study predate the infection). Cell type and time point are not known. The V gene is TRBV5-6, the J gene TRBJ2-1; D is perhaps TRBD2 (6 bases). The CDR3 spells CASSTGGRNNEQFF. In nucleotides, the CDR3 is TGTGCCAGCAGCACCGGGGGTAGGAACAATGAGCAGTTCTTC. Combining the CDR3 with reference TRBV5-6 and TRBJ2-1 gives the whole variable domain DAGVTQSPTHLIKTRGQQVTLRCSPKSGHDTVSWYQQALGQGPQFIFQYYEEEERQRGNFPDRFSGHQFPNYSSELNVNALLLGDSALYLCASSTGGRNNEQFFGPGTRLTVL.